The clone carrying this T cell receptor (beta chain) was recorded a few times. Its antigen is as yet unknown. The source of the sample is a study of HIV-infected patients and healthy controls. In the study overall: Total CDR3 counts per chain did not differ significantly between patients and controls.

The V end lost 2 bases, the J end lost 2 bases, and 10 bases lay between the germline ends. Per the germline V gene, CDR1 is SGDLS and CDR2 is YYNGEE. CDR3 size: 14 residues. Study findings and constraints: HIV-infected repertoires had significantly higher mean Gini indices than controls, possibly reflecting oligoclonality. Eight alpha and eight beta V genes differed significantly in mean usage between HIV-infected patients and controls.

Antiretroviral therapy had run roughly three months, about 14 weeks, before follow-up blood collection. Whole blood was used without fractionation, so all unsorted peripheral T cells were included. About 500 ng RNA was reverse transcribed with alpha and beta constant-region primers. Alpha and beta chain libraries were made separately by chain-specific third strand synthesis with multiplexing indices. TCRdb called the 5' RACE reads again in MiXCR, with one record for every CDR3 protein. The sample contains 18,000 or so distinct CDR3 sequences, 8.5% to 9% of which appear only once. This TCR derives from an adult with HIV infection. The sample was blood, taken during antiretroviral therapy. The chain joins TRBV9 to TRBJ2-5; either TRBD1 or TRBD2 may fit D (5 bases each). CDR3 amino acids: CASSVGTTQETQYF. The CDR3 DNA is TGTGCCAGCAGCGTCGGGACCACACAAGAGACCCAGTACTTC.